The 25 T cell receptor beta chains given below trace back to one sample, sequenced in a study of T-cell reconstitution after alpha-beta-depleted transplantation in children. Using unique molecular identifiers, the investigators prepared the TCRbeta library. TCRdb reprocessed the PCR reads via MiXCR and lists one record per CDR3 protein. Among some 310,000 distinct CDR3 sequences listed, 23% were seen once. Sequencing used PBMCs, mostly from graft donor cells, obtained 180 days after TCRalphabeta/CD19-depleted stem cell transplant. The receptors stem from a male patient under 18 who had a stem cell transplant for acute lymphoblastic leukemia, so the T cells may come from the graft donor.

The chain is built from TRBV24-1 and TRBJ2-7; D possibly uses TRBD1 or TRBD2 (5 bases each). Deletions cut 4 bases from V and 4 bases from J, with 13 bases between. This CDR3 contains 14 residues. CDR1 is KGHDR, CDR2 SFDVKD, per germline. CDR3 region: CATSEPGRLYEQYF. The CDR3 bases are TGTGCCACCAGTGAACCGGGACGGTTATACGAGCAGTACTTC.

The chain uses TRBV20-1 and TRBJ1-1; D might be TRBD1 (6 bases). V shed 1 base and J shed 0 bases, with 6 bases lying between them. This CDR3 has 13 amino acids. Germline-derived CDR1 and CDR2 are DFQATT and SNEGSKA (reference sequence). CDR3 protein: CSARGTVNTEAFF. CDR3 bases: TGCAGTGCTAGAGGGACAGTGAACACTGAAGCTTTCTTT.

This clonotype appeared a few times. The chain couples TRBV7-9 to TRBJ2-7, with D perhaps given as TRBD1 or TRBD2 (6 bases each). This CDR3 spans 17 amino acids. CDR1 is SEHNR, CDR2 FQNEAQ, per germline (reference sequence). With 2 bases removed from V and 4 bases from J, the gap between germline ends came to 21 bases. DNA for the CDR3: TGTGCCAGCAGCTTATTAGGGGGGATCGGCGGGTCGTACGAGCAGTACTTC. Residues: CASSLLGGIGGSYEQYF.

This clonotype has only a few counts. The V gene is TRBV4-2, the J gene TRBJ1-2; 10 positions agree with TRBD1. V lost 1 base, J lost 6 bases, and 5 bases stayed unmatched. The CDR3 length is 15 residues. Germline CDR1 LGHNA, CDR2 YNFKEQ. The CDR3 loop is CASSQVDRGPHGYTF. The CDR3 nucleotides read TGTGCCAGCAGCCAAGTTGACAGGGGGCCCCATGGCTACACCTTC.

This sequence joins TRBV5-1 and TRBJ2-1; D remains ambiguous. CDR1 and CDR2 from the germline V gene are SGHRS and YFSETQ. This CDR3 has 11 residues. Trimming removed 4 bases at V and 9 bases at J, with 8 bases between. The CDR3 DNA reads TGCGCCAGCAGCGTTGCGGTTGAGCAGTTCTTC. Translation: CASSVAVEQFF.

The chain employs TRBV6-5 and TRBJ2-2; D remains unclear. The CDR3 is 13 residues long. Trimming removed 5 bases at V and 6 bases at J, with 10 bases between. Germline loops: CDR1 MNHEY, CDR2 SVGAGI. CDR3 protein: CASSPRTAGELFF. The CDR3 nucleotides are TGTGCCAGCAGTCCCAGAACAGCCGGGGAGCTGTTTTTT.

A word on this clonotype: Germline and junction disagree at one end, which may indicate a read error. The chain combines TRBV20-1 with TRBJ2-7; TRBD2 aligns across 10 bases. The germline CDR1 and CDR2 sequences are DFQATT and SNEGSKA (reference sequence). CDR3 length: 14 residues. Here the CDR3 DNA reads TGCAGTGCTCCGAGCGGGAGGGCCTGGGGAGAGCAGTCCTTC. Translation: CSAPSGRAWGEQSF.

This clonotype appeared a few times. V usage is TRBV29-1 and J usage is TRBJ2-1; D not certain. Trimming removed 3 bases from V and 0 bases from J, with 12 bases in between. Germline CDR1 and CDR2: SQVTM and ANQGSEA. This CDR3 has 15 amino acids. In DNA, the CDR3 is TGCAGCGTTGACCGTGAGGAGAGCTCCTACAATGAGCAGTTCTTC. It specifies CSVDREESSYNEQFF.

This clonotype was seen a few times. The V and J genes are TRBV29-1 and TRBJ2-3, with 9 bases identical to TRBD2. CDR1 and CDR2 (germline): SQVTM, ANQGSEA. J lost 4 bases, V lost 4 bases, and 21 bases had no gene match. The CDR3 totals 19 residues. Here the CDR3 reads CSVGRQAWVAGLAADTQYF. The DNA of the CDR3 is TGCAGCGTTGGTAGACAGGCCTGGGTTGCGGGACTAGCCGCAGATACGCAGTATTTT.

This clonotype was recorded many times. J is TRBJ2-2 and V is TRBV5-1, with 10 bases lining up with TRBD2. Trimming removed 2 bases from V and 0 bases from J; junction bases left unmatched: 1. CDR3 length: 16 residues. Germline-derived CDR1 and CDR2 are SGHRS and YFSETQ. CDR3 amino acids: CASSLGLAANTGELFF. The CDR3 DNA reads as TGCGCCAGCAGCTTAGGACTAGCGGCGAACACCGGGGAGCTGTTTTTT.

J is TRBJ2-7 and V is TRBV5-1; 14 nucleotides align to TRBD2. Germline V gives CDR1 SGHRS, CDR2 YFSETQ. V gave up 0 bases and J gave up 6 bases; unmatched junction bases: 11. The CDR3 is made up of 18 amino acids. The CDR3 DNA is TGCGCCAGCAGCTTGGCTAAGATGGGGACTAGCGGGAGCCTCGAGCAGTACTTC. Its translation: CASSLAKMGTSGSLEQYF.

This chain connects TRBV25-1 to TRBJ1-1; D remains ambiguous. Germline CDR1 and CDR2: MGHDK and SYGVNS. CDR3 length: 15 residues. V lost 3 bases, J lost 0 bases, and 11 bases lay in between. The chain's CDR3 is CASSDGRLMNTEAFF. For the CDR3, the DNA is TGTGCCAGCAGTGATGGACGTCTGATGAACACTGAAGCTTTCTTT.

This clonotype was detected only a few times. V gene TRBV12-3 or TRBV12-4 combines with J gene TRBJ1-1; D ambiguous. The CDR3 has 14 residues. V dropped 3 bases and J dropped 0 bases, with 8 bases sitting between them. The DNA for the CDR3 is TGTGCCAGCAGTTTTTCCACCCTGAACACTGAAGCTTTCTTT. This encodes CASSFSTLNTEAFF.

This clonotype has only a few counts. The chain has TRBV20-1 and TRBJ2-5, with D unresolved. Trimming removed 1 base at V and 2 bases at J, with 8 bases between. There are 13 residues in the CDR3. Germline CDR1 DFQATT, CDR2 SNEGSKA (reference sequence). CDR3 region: CSARAGHQETQYF. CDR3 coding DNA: TGCAGTGCTAGAGCTGGGCATCAAGAGACCCAGTACTTC.

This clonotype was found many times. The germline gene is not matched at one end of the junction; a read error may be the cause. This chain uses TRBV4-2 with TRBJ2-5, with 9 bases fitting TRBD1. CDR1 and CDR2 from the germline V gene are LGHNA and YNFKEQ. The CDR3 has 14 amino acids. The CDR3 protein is CASSQAEGWTGAIF. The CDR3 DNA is TGTGCCAGCAGCCAAGCTGAGGGTTGGACAGGGGCGATCTTC.

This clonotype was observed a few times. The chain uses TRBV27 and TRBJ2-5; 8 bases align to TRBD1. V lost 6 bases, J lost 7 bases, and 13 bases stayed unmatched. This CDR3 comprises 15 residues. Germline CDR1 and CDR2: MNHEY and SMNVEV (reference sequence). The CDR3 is CASSQDRAKLGTQYF. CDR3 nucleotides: TGTGCCAGCAGCCAGGACAGGGCGAAGTTAGGGACCCAGTACTTC.

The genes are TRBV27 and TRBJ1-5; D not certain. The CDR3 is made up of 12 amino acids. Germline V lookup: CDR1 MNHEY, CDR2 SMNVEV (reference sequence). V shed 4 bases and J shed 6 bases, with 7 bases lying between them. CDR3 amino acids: CASSSGVQPQHF. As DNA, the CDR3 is TGTGCCAGCAGTTCGGGAGTTCAGCCCCAGCATTTT.

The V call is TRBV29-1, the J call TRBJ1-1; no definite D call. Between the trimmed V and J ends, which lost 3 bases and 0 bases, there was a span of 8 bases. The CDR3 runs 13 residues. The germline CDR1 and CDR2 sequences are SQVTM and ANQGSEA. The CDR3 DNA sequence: TGCAGCGTTGAGCCACTTATGAACACTGAAGCTTTCTTT. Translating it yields CSVEPLMNTEAFF.

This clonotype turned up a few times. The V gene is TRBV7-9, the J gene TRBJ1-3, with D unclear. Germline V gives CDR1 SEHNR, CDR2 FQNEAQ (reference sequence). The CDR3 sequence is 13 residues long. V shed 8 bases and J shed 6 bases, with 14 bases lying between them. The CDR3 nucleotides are TGTGCCAGCGACTGGGTTGGTGAAAACACCATATATTTT. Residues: CASDWVGENTIYF. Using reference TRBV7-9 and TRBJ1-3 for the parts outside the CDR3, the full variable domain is DTGVSQNPRHKITKRGQNVTFRCDPISEHNRLYWYRQTLGQGPEFLTYFQNEAQLEKSRLLSDRFSAERPKGSFSTLEIQRTEQGDSAMYLCASDWVGENTIYFGEGSWLTVV.

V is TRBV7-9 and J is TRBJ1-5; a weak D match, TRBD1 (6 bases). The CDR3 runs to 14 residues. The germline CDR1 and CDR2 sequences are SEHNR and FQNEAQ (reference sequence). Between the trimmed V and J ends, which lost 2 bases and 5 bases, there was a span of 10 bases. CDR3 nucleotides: TGTGCCAGCAGCTTAACAGGGAATGATCAGCCCCAGCATTTT. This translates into CASSLTGNDQPQHF.

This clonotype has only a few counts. CDR3 residues: CASNEQFF. The CDR3 DNA reads TGTGCCAGCAATGAGCAGTTCTTC. The chain uses TRBV9 and TRBJ2-1; D call uncertain. The V and J ends lost 6 bases and 8 bases respectively, with 0 bases between them. The length of the CDR3 is 8 residues. In germline, CDR1 is SGDLS, CDR2 YYNGEE. Drawing the rest from reference TRBV9 and TRBJ2-1, the complete variable domain is DSGVTQTPKHLITATGQRVTLRCSPRSGDLSVYWYQQSLDQGLQFLIQYYNGEERAKGNILERFSAQQFPDLHSELNLSSLELGDSALYFCASNEQFFGPGTRLTVL.

The CDR3 spells CASSVGLSNEQFF. The CDR3 region has the DNA TGTGCCAGCAGTGTCGGACTGTCGAATGAGCAGTTCTTC. The gene calls are TRBV25-1 and TRBJ2-1, with a tentative D call TRBD2 (5 bases). The CDR3 runs to 13 residues. CDR1 is MGHDK and CDR2 is SYGVNS in the germline V gene. V was trimmed by 4 bases and J by 7 bases, leaving 11 bases between them. Full variable domain (outside the CDR3, taken from reference TRBV25-1 and TRBJ2-1): EADIYQTPRYLVIGTGKKITLECSQTMGHDKMYWYQQDPGMELHLIHYSYGVNSTEKGDLSSESTVSRIRTEHFPLTLESARPSHTSQYLCASSVGLSNEQFFGPGTRLTVL.

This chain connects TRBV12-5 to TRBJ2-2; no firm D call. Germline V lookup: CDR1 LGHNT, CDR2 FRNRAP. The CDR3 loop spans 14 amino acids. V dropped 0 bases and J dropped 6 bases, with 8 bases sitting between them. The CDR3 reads CASGLVRKPGELFF. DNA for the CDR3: TGTGCTAGTGGTTTGGTACGGAAGCCCGGGGAGCTGTTTTTT.

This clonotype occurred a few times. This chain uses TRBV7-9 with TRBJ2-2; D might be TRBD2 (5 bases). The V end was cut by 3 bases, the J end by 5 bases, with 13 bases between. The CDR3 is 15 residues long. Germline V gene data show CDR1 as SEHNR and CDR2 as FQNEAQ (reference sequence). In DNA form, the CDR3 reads TGTGCCAGCAGCTTTGGACTCGCCGTTACCGGGGAGCTGTTTTTT. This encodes CASSFGLAVTGELFF.

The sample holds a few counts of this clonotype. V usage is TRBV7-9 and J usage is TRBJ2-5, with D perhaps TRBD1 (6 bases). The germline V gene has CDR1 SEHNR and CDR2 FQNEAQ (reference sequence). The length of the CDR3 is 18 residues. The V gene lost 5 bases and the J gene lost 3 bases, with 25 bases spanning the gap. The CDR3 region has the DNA TGTGCCAGCAGCCACCCTAACCGACAGGTCAACTGGGAAGAGACCCAGTACTTC. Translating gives CASSHPNRQVNWEETQYF.